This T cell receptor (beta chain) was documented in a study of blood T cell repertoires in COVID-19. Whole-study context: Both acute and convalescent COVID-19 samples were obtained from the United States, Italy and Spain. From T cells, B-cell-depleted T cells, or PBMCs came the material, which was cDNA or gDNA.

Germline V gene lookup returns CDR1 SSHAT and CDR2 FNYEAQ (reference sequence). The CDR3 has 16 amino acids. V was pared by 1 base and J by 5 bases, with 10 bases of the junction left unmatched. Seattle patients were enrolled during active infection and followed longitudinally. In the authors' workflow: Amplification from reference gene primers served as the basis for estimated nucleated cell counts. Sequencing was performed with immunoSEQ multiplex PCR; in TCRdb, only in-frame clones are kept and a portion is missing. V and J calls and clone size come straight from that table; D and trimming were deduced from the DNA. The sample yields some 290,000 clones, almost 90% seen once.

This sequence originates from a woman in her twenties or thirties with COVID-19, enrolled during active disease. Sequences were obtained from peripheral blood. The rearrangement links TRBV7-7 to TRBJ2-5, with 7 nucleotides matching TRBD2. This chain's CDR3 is CASSLGLGRADETQYF. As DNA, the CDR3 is TGTGCCAGCAGCTTAGGTTTAGGGAGGGCCGATGAGACCCAGTACTTC.